This is a list of T cell receptor beta chains from one sample in a study of blood T cells in healthy people across ages. From the 5' RACE reads, TCRdb called clonotypes with MiXCR, one entry per CDR3 protein. The repertoire holds 580,000 or so distinct CDR3 sequences, with 40% to 55% as singletons. Sample: blood. Every receptor here comes from an elderly man in good health. CDR3s include the opening cysteine and the closing phenylalanine or tryptophan. The order of the fields is V gene, clone size, J gene, D gene, CDR3 protein, CDR3 DNA. The D gene is left open where the match is weak. A clone size is listed for some rows: how often the clone was seen (once, few, many), or a class if it is expanded.

TRBV28,few,TRBJ2-7,TRBD2,CASSPLAGGSHEQYF,TGTGCCAGCAGCCCTCTAGCGGGAGGTTCCCACGAGCAGTACTTC
TRBV14,-,TRBJ1-2,-,CTSSQDRNYGYTF,TGTACCAGCAGTCAAGACAGAAACTATGGCTACACCTTC
TRBV29-1,-,TRBJ2-3,TRBD2,CSVEDPGLAGEDTQYF,TGCAGCGTTGAAGATCCGGGACTAGCGGGAGAAGATACGCAGTATTTT
TRBV20-1,few,TRBJ2-6,-,CSARQDSSGANVLTF,TGCAGTGCTAGACAGGATAGCTCTGGGGCCAACGTCCTGACTTTC
TRBV7-8,many,TRBJ2-1,TRBD2,CASSRLAGERNNEQFF,TGTGCCAGCAGCAGACTAGCGGGGGAACGCAACAATGAGCAGTTCTTC
TRBV2,many,TRBJ2-7,-,CAAASLNYEQYF,TGTGCCGCAGCAAGCCTAAACTACGAGCAGTACTTC
TRBV9,-,TRBJ2-1,-,CASSVGTGWNEQFF,TGTGCCAGCAGCGTAGGAACAGGGTGGAATGAGCAGTTCTTC
TRBV20-1,many,TRBJ2-1,TRBD2,CSASGTSLREQFF,TGCAGTGCTTCCGGGACTAGTTTGCGTGAGCAGTTCTTC
TRBV7-2,-,TRBJ1-2,TRBD1,CASSLMGQALYGYTF,TGTGCCAGCAGCTTGATGGGACAGGCGCTCTATGGCTACACCTTC
TRBV3-1,-,TRBJ1-2,TRBD1,CASSQDSPQGDYGYTF,TGTGCCAGCAGCCAAGATTCGCCCCAGGGGGATTATGGCTACACCTTC
TRBV10-3,-,TRBJ2-5,-,CAISELAGQETQYF,TGTGCCATCAGTGAGTTGGCGGGTCAGGAGACCCAGTACTTC
TRBV27,-,TRBJ1-4,-,CASSFWVGEKLFF,TGTGCCAGCAGTTTTTGGGTTGGTGAAAAACTGTTTTTT
TRBV10-3,many,TRBJ2-7,-,CAISESPSEQGAYEQYF,TGTGCCATCAGTGAGTCCCCCTCTGAACAGGGCGCCTACGAGCAGTACTTC
TRBV6-6,many,TRBJ1-4,TRBD1,CASSYEGQRNEKLFF,TGTGCCAGCAGTTACGAGGGACAGCGTAATGAAAAACTGTTTTTT
TRBV20-1,few,TRBJ2-1,TRBD2,CSADGTTVQFF,TGCAGTGCTGATGGGACTACCGTGCAGTTCTTC
TRBV20-1,-,TRBJ2-7,TRBD1,CSASGTGHHEQYF,TGCAGTGCTTCCGGGACAGGGCATCACGAGCAGTACTTC
TRBV12-3/TRBV12-4,many,TRBJ2-5,TRBD2,CASSPSGVETQYF,TGTGCCAGCAGTCCTAGCGGGGTTGAGACCCAGTACTTC
TRBV7-9,few,TRBJ2-5,TRBD1,CASTGTAQETQYF,TGTGCCAGTACCGGGACAGCGCAAGAGACCCAGTACTTC
TRBV12-3/TRBV12-4,few,TRBJ1-2,-,CASRPGSTGGYTF,TGTGCCAGCAGACCTGGGTCCACCGGGGGCTACACCTTC
TRBV27,-,TRBJ2-6,-,CASSFVGDPSGANVLTF,TGTGCCAGCAGTTTCGTAGGGGATCCCTCTGGGGCCAACGTCCTGACTTTC
TRBV29-1,-,TRBJ2-7,TRBD2,CSVVEGGDEQYF,TGCAGCGTTGTTGAGGGAGGGGACGAGCAGTACTTC
TRBV7-2,few,TRBJ2-1,TRBD2,CASTWEGMVNEQFF,TGTGCCAGCACCTGGGAGGGTATGGTTAATGAGCAGTTCTTC
TRBV5-5,-,TRBJ2-1,TRBD1,CASSRQGVSEQFF,TGTGCCAGCAGTAGACAGGGCGTTAGTGAGCAGTTCTTC
TRBV25-1,few,TRBJ2-7,TRBD2,CASSDRGLAGGEQYF,TGTGCCAGCAGTGACCGGGGACTAGCGGGAGGCGAGCAGTACTTC
TRBV5-8,-,TRBJ1-6,TRBD1,CASSQQGASSYNSPLHF,TGTGCCAGCAGCCAACAGGGGGCCAGCTCCTATAATTCACCCCTCCACTTT
TRBV3-1,-,TRBJ2-5,-,CASSQEMTAPGTQYF,TGTGCCAGCAGCCAAGAGATGACAGCCCCGGGGACCCAGTACTTC
TRBV24-1,-,TRBJ2-1,-,CATSDSRELGFNEQFF,TGTGCCACCAGTGATTCACGGGAACTAGGGTTTAATGAGCAGTTCTTC
TRBV7-9,-,TRBJ2-7,TRBD1,CASSPLRQGSCEQYF,TGTGCCAGCAGCCCCCTTCGACAGGGCTCCTGCGAGCAGTACTTC
TRBV7-9,few,TRBJ1-2,TRBD1,CASRRTGDHYGYTF,TGTGCCAGCAGAAGGACAGGGGATCACTATGGCTACACCTTC
TRBV7-3,-,TRBJ2-2,TRBD2,CASSPNPGLAGGRNTGELFF,TGTGCCAGCAGCCCCAACCCCGGACTAGCGGGAGGGAGAAACACCGGGGAGCTGTTTTTT
TRBV6-6,few,TRBJ1-5,TRBD1,CASRPPGQGNQPQHF,TGTGCCAGCAGACCCCCTGGACAGGGGAATCAGCCCCAGCATTTT
TRBV2,-,TRBJ2-6,-,CATSRGSTSGANVLTF,TGTGCCACCTCTCGGGGGTCTACTTCTGGGGCCAACGTCCTGACTTTC
TRBV6-5,-,TRBJ2-7,-,CASSYSGRGTYEQYF,TGTGCCAGCAGTTATTCGGGCAGGGGAACCTACGAGCAGTACTTC
TRBV20-1,-,TRBJ2-7,-,CSARDPGTNLDYEQYF,TGCAGTGCTAGAGATCCAGGGACGAATCTCGACTACGAGCAGTACTTC
TRBV7-9,many,TRBJ2-7,-,CASSSLSNEQYF,TGTGCCAGCAGCTCCCTCTCCAACGAGCAGTACTTC
TRBV5-1,-,TRBJ2-1,-,CASSSILAYNEQFF,TGCGCCAGCAGCTCTATCCTTGCCTACAATGAGCAGTTCTTC
TRBV6-2/TRBV6-3,-,TRBJ2-5,-,CASKDPGGQETQYF,TGTGCCAGCAAAGATCCCGGAGGCCAAGAGACCCAGTACTTC
TRBV7-9,few,TRBJ1-2,-,CASGILGSNYGYTF,TGTGCCAGCGGAATTCTAGGGTCCAACTATGGCTACACCTTC
TRBV11-1,-,TRBJ2-1,-,CASSLDAGANNEQFF,TGTGCCAGCAGCTTAGATGCGGGGGCCAACAATGAGCAGTTCTTC
TRBV25-1,-,TRBJ2-1,TRBD2,CASSEMGLAGRYNEQFF,TGTGCCAGCAGTGAAATGGGACTAGCGGGTCGATACAATGAGCAGTTCTTC
TRBV3-1,few,TRBJ1-1,TRBD1,CASKGANTEAFF,TGTGCCAGCAAGGGGGCGAACACTGAAGCTTTCTTT
TRBV18,few,TRBJ1-6,TRBD1,CASSPRDSSNSPLHF,TGTGCCAGCTCACCAAGGGACAGCAGTAATTCACCCCTCCACTTT
TRBV11-2,-,TRBJ1-2,TRBD1,CASSYRQGRGPHPRPGYGYTF,TGTGCCAGCAGCTACAGACAGGGACGGGGACCGCATCCCCGTCCGGGCTATGGCTACACCTTC
TRBV4-3,-,TRBJ2-7,TRBD1,CASSQDDRGSYEQYF,TGCGCCAGCAGCCAGGATGACAGGGGCTCCTACGAGCAGTACTTC
TRBV2,-,TRBJ2-7,-,CASSPFGEQYF,TGTGCCAGCAGTCCATTCGGCGAGCAGTACTTC